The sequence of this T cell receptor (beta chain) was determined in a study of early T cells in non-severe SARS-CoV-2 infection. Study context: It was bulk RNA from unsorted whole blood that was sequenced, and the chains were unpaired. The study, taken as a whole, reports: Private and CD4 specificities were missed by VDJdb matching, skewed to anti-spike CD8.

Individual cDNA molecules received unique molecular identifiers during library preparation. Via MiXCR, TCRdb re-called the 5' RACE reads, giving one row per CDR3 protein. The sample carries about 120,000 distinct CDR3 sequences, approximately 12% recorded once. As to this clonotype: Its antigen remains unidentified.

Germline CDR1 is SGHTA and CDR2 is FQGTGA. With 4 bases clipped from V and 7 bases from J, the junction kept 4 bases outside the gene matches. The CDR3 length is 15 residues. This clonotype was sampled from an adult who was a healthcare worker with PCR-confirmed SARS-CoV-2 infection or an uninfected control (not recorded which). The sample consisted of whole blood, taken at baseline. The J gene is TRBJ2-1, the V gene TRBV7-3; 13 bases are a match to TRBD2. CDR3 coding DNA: TGTGCCAGCAGCTCCGGACTAGCGGGAGTAAATGAGCAGTTCTTC. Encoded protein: CASSSGLAGVNEQFF.